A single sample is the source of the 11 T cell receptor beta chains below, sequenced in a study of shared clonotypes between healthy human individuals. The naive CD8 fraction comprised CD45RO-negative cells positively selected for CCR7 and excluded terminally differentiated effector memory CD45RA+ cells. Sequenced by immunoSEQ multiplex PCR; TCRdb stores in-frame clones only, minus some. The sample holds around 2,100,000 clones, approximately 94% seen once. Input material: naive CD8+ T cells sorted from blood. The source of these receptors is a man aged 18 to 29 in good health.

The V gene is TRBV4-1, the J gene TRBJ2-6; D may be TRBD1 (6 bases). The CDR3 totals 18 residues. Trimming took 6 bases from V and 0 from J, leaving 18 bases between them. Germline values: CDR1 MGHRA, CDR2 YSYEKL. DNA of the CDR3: TGCGCCAGCAGTCCCCGGGACATCCAAAACTCTGGGGCCAACGTCCTGACTTTC. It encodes CASSPRDIQNSGANVLTF.

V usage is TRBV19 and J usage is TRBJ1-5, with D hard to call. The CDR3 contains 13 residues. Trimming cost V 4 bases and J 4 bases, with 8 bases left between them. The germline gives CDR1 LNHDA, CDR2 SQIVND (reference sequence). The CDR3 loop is CASSTYVNQPQHF. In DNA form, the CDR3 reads TGTGCCAGTAGTACCTATGTGAATCAGCCCCAGCATTTT.

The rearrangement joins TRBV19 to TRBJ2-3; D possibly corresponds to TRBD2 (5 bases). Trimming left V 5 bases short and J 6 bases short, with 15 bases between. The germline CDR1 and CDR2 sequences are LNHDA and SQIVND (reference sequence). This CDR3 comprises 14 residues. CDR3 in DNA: TGTGCCAGTAGTGAGGGCCTCGCGTATGATACGCAGTATTTT. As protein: CASSEGLAYDTQYF.

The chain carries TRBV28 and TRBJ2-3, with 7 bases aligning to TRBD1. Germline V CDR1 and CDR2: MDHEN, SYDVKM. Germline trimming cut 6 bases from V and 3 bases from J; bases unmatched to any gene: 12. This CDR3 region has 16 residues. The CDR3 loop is CASSPGTARQTDTQYF. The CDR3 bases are TGTGCCAGCAGCCCCGGGACAGCACGGCAAACAGATACGCAGTATTTT.

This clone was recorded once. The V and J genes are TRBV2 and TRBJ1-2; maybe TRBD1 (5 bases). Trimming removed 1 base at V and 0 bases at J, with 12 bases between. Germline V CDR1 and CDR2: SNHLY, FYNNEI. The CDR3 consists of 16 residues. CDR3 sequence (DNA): TGTGCCAGCAGTGAAGTTGGCGGGGCTACTAACTATGGCTACACCTTC. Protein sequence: CASSEVGGATNYGYTF.

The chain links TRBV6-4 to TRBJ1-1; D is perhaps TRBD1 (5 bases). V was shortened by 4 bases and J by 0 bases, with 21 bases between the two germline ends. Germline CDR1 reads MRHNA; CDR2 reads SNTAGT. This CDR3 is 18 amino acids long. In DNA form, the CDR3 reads TGTGCCAGCAGTGCCGCCGTATGGGGGACCTCCATGAACACTGAAGCTTTCTTT. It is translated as CASSAAVWGTSMNTEAFF.

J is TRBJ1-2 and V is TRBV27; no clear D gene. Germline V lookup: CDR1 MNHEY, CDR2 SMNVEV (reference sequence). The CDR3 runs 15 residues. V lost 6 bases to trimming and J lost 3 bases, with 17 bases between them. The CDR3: CASSPVGRSYYGYTF. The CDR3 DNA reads TGTGCCAGCAGCCCCGTAGGCAGATCATACTATGGCTACACCTTC.

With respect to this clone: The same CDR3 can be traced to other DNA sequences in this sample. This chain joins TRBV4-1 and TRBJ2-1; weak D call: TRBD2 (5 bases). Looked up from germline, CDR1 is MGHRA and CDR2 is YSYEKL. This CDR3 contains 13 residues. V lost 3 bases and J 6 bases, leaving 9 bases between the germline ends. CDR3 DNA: TGCGCCAGCAGCCACGGCCTAGCCAATGAGCAGTTCTTC. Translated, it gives CASSHGLANEQFF.

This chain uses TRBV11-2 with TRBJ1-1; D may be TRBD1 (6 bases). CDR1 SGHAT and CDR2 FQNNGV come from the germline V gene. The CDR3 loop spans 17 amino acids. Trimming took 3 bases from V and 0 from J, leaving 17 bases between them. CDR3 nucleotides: TGTGCCAGCAGCTTTCTCAGGGGCGAAACAATGAACACTGAAGCTTTCTTT. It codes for CASSFLRGETMNTEAFF.

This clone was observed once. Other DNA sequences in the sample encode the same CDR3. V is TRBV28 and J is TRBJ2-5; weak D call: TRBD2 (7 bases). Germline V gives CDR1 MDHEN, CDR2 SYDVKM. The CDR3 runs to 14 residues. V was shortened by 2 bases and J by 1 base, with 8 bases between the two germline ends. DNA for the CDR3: TGTGCCAGCAGTTTACGGGGGGCCCAAGAGACCCAGTACTTC. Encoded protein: CASSLRGAQETQYF.

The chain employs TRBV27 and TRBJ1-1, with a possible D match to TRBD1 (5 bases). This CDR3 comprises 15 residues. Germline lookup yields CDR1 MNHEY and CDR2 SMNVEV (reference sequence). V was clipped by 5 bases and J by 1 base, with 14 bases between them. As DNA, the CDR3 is TGTGCCAGCAGTGCCAGCCCCGGGGGGAACACTGAAGCTTTCTTT. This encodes CASSASPGGNTEAFF.